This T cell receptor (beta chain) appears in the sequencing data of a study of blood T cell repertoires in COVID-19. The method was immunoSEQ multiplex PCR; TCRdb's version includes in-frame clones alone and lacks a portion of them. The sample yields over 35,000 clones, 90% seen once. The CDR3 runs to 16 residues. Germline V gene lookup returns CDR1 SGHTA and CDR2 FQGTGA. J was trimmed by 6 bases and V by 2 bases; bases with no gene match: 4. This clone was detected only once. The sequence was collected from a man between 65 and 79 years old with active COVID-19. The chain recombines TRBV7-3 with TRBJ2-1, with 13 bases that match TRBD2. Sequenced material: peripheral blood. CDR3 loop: CASSLVGTSGANEQFF. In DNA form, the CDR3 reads TGTGCCAGCAGCTTAGTGGGGACTAGCGGGGCCAATGAGCAGTTCTTC.